This T cell receptor beta chain was recorded in a study of blood T cell repertoires in COVID-19. Here immunoSEQ multiplex PCR was the method, and the copy in TCRdb shows in-frame clones only, minus some. Of around 80,000 clones listed, over 75% are singletons. Per germline, CDR1 SNHLY and CDR2 FYNNEI. V was pared by 6 bases and J by 6 bases, with 3 bases of the junction left unmatched. CDR3 length equals 12 residues. The sequencing sample was made of peripheral blood. The receptor was isolated from a woman at least 80 years old with acute or convalescent COVID-19. The gene calls are TRBV2 and TRBJ2-7, with TRBD2 matching 9 bases. This CDR3 is CASRGLASEQYF. The CDR3 nucleotides read TGTGCCAGCAGAGGACTAGCGTCCGAGCAGTACTTC.